This TCR beta chain was found in a study of cytotoxic CD8 clonotypes in ibrutinib-treated CLL. Whole-study results and caveats: The public clonotypes identified were infrequent and showed contraction or stability on treatment.

The germline V gene has CDR1 MNHNY and CDR2 SVGAGI (reference sequence). The CDR3 length is 14 residues. Generated by immunoSEQ multiplex PCR, the TCRdb table keeps only in-frame clones and is missing some. Among under 200,000 clones listed, 81% were seen once. Concerning this clone: Its antigen is unknown. An end of the junction differs from the germline gene, which may be a read error. The same CDR3 can be traced to other DNA sequences in this sample.

The specimen comprised PBMCs, sampled after 12 months of ibrutinib treatment. This sequence originates from a human donor with chronic lymphocytic leukemia. The V gene is TRBV6-6, the J gene TRBJ1-3; D not certain. CDR3 in DNA: TGTGCCAGTAGTTACTCCGACCCCGGAAACACCATATATTTT. The encoded protein is CASSYSDPGNTIYF.